These T cell receptor beta chains were read from a single sample in a study of OX40 agonist ivuxolimab in advanced cancers. Sequencing was performed with immunoSEQ multiplex PCR; in TCRdb, only in-frame clones are kept and a portion is missing. The sample carries 70,000 to 95,000 clones, 87% recorded once. Here the sequenced sample was CD4+ or CD8+ T cells sorted from blood, taken in a trial of the OX40 agonist ivuxolimab. These receptor sequences come from an adult with an advanced solid tumor such as melanoma, head and neck, liver or kidney cancer. CDR3s include the opening cysteine and the closing phenylalanine or tryptophan. Fields, in order: V gene, J gene, clone size, CDR3 protein. Expanded clones get a size class; other rows say once, few or many, or leave the size out.

>TRBV6-5|TRBJ1-1|once
CASSYRGTGVNTEAFF
>TRBV5-1|TRBJ1-1|.
CASSSAGRPPNSAFF
>TRBV12-5|TRBJ2-3|.
CASGRGSTDTQYF
>TRBV2|TRBJ2-3|few
CASIMVSTDTQYF
>TRBV5-1|TRBJ1-2|.
CASSREESPNYGYTF
>TRBV18|TRBJ1-3|.
CASSPGLQGRGNTIYF
>TRBV27|TRBJ1-6|.
CASSHRRGRVNSPLHF
>TRBV7-3|TRBJ2-1|.
CASSFTSRDRIYEQFF
>TRBV7-2|TRBJ2-3|.
CASSWTLAGGNTDTQYF
>TRBV28|TRBJ2-7|.
CASSSVLAGDYEQYF
>TRBV12-1|TRBJ2-1|.
CASSVDKADRDSYNEQFF
>TRBV18|TRBJ2-1|.
CASSPPASGPSYNEQFF
>TRBV5-1|TRBJ1-2|.
CASSLADNYGYTF